This T cell receptor (beta chain) was identified in a study of T cell responses to AZD1222 COVID-19 vaccine. Generated by immunoSEQ multiplex PCR, the TCRdb table keeps only in-frame clones and is missing some. The data hold over 75,000 clones, with 80% to 90% observed a single time. CDR1 and CDR2 from the germline V gene are SGHTA and FQGNSA. The CDR3 covers 15 residues. Germline trimming cut 5 bases from V and 6 bases from J; bases unmatched to any gene: 3. Sample: peripheral blood, taken 28 days after the second AZD1222 dose. V and J are TRBV7-2 and TRBJ2-1; 14 bases align to TRBD2. This receptor was taken from an adult who received the AZD1222 COVID-19 vaccine. This chain's CDR3 is CASSQTSGGANEQFF. CDR3 DNA sequence: TGTGCCAGCAGCCAGACTAGCGGGGGGGCCAATGAGCAGTTCTTC. The variable domain in full, completed from reference TRBV7-2 and TRBJ2-1, reads GAGVSQSPSNKVTEKGKDVELRCDPISGHTALYWYRQSLGQGLEFLIYFQGNSAPDKSGLPSDRFSAERTGGSVSTLTIQRTQQEDSAVYLCASSQTSGGANEQFFGPGTRLTVL.